This T cell receptor (beta chain) was identified in a study of technical replicates of blood from a few donors. The assay was immunoSEQ multiplex PCR, and TCRdb's table has in-frame clones only and misses some. The data contain tens of thousands of clones, almost 97% of them seen just once; the ten biggest clones take up 0.36%. The CDR3 runs to 15 residues. CDR1 is SGHVS and CDR2 is FNYEAQ in the germline V gene. Trimming cost V 3 bases and J 2 bases, with 12 bases left between them. The count of this clone is one. The same CDR3 arises from other DNA sequences in this sample as well. Sequenced sample: T cells isolated from PBMCs. The J gene is TRBJ2-3, the V gene TRBV7-6; D is perhaps TRBD2 (5 bases). This clonotype was sampled from a human donor in good health. Here the CDR3 reads CASSFSGSVTDTQYF. CDR3 bases: TGTGCCAGCAGCTTTAGTGGGAGCGTCACAGATACGCAGTATTTT.